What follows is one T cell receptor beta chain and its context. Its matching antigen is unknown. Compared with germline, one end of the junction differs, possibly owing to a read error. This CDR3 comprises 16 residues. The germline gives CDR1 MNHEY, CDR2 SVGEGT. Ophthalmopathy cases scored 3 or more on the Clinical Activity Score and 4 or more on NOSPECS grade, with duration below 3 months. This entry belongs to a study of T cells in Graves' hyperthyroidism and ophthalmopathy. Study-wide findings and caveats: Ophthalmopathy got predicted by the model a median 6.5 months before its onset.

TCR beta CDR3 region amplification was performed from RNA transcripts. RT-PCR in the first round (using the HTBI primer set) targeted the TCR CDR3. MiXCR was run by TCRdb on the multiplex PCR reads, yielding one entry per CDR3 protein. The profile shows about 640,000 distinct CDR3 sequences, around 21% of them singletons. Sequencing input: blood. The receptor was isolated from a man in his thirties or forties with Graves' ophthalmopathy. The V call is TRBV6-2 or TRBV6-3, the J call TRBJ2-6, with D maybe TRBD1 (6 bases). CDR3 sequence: CASSSGHLSGADVLTF. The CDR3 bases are TGTGCCAGCAGCTCGGGACACCTCTCTGGGGCCGACGTCCTGACTTTC.